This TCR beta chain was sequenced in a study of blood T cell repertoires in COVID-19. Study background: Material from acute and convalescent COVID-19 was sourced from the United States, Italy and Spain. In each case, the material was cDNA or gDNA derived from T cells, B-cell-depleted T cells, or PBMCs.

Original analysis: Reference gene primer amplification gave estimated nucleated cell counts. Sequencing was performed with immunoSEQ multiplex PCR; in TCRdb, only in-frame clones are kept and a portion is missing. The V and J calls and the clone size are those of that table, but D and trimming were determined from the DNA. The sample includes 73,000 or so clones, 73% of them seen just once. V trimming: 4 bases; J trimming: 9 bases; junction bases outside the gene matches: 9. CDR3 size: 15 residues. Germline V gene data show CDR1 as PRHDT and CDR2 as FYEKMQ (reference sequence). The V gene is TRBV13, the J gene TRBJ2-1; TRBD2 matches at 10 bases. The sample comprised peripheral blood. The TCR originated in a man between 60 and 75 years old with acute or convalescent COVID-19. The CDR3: CASSSGLAIASEQFF. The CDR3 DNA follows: TGTGCCAGCAGCTCGGGACTAGCGATAGCCTCTGAGCAGTTCTTC.